These 15 T cell receptor beta chains share one sample of origin, sequenced in a study of technical replicates of blood from four donors (dated by TCRdb to about 2017). The library was obtained by the immunoSEQ multiplex PCR assay. TCRdb limited this immuneACCESS table to in-frame rearrangements with V and J called. A share of clones is missing; checked studies link under half to unresolved V genes, and the rest is unexplained. The sample data list 70,000 to 95,000 clones, and approximately 97% of these were observed just once. The biggest ten clones account for almost 0.3% of the sample. Sequencing used T cells isolated from PBMCs. Source of these receptors: a human donor in good health.

This clone was observed a single time. The rearrangement links TRBV29-1 to TRBJ2-7; 10 positions match TRBD1. The CDR3 has 11 amino acids. J gave up 8 bases and V 4 bases, and 2 bases lay outside the gene matches. Per the germline V gene, CDR1 is SQVTM and CDR2 is ANQGSEA. In DNA, the CDR3 is TGCAGCGTTGGACAGGGGGCAAAGCAGTACTTC. Protein sequence: CSVGQGAKQYF.

The chain uses TRBV18 and TRBJ2-1; 13 bases align to TRBD2. The CDR3 consists of 14 residues. J lost 8 bases, V lost 5 bases, and 3 bases had no gene match. Germline V gene lookup returns CDR1 KGHSH and CDR2 LQKENI. The CDR3 protein is CASSRTSGSYEQFF. CDR3 nucleotides: TGTGCCAGCTCAAGGACTAGCGGGAGCTATGAGCAGTTCTTC.

The V call is TRBV5-1, the J call TRBJ2-3, with 10 positions matching TRBD1. CDR3 length equals 16 residues. V trimming: 3 bases; J trimming: 1 base; junction bases outside the gene matches: 5. Germline lookup yields CDR1 SGHRS and CDR2 YFSETQ. CDR3 bases: TGCGCCAGCAGCTCCACCGGGACAGGGGGCACAGATACGCAGTATTTT. Translation gives CASSSTGTGGTDTQYF.

V and J are TRBV28 and TRBJ2-3, with TRBD2 identical over 12 bases. Germline V gives CDR1 MDHEN, CDR2 SYDVKM. V gave up 8 bases and J gave up 3 bases; unmatched junction bases: 9. The CDR3 length is 16 residues. In DNA, the CDR3 is TGTGCCAGCTGTCGACTAGCGGGAGATTTTACAGATACGCAGTATTTT. It yields the protein CASCRLAGDFTDTQYF.

This chain connects TRBV4-1 to TRBJ1-1; no reliable D call. Looked up from germline, CDR1 is MGHRA and CDR2 is YSYEKL. This CDR3 region has 15 residues. V lost 0 bases and J 0 bases, leaving 8 bases between the germline ends. Here the CDR3 DNA reads TGCGCCAGCAGCCAAGAACCGGGATTGAACACTGAAGCTTTCTTT. Protein sequence: CASSQEPGLNTEAFF.

The chain is built from TRBV27 and TRBJ1-1; 7 bases line up with TRBD1. This CDR3 contains 14 residues. Germline trimming cut 2 bases from V and 4 bases from J; bases unmatched to any gene: 4. Germline lookup yields CDR1 MNHEY and CDR2 SMNVEV (reference sequence). The CDR3 loop is CASSLDRVFTEAFF. Written as DNA, the CDR3 is TGTGCCAGCAGTTTAGACAGGGTTTTCACTGAAGCTTTCTTT.

This chain connects TRBV10-1 to TRBJ2-3; 8 bases are shared with TRBD2. Germline trimming cut 6 bases from V and 3 bases from J; bases unmatched to any gene: 2. Per germline, CDR1 WNHNN and CDR2 SYGVQD (reference sequence). The CDR3 has 13 residues. The CDR3 nucleotides read TGCGCCAGCAGCCGGGAGGGAACAGATACGCAGTATTTT. This sequence encodes CASSREGTDTQYF.

The chain is built from TRBV28 and TRBJ2-1; 7 nucleotides agree with TRBD2. The V gene's germline CDR1 is MDHEN and CDR2 SYDVKM. The CDR3 is 13 residues long. V lost 4 bases, J lost 7 bases, and 4 bases stayed unmatched. CDR3 sequence: CASSWGLPNEQFF. In DNA, the CDR3 is TGTGCCAGCAGTTGGGGACTACCTAATGAGCAGTTCTTC.

The J gene is TRBJ2-3, the V gene TRBV27; TRBD2 matches 7 bases. The CDR3 length is 16 residues. Germline CDR1 is MNHEY and CDR2 is SMNVEV (reference sequence). J lost 3 bases, V lost 1 base, and 7 bases had no gene match. The CDR3 sequence: CASSLWSSGSTDTQYF. The CDR3 bases are TGTGCCAGCAGTTTATGGTCTAGCGGATCTACAGATACGCAGTATTTT.

The chain uses TRBV25-1 and TRBJ1-2, with TRBD1 matching over 11 bases. CDR1 and CDR2 from the germline V gene are MGHDK and SYGVNS. The CDR3 has 16 residues. V shed 4 bases, J shed 4 bases, and the junction held 8 bases outside the gene matches. For the CDR3, the DNA is TGTGCCAGCAGTGGCCAGGGACAGGGGGGTTTCTATGGCTACACCTTC. Its translation: CASSGQGQGGFYGYTF.

Only one count was recorded for this clone. V gene TRBV30 combines with J gene TRBJ1-4; TRBD1 matches 7 bases. CDR1 is GTSNPN, CDR2 SVGIG, per germline (reference sequence). After removal of 5 bases from V and 2 bases from J, the junction contained 5 bases not matched to a gene. This CDR3 has 14 amino acids. CDR3 sequence: CAWGIGGTNEKLFF. The CDR3 nucleotides read TGTGCCTGGGGGATAGGGGGCACTAATGAAAAACTGTTTTTT.

The V gene is TRBV7-8, the J gene TRBJ2-7; tentative D call: TRBD2 (5 bases). The CDR3 has 20 amino acids. The ends were cut back, 0 bases at V and 2 bases at J, with 26 bases in the middle. Germline V gene sequence: CDR1 SGHVS, CDR2 FQNEAQ. The CDR3 coding sequence is TGTGCCAGCAGCTTAGCGCTAAGACCCTACCTACTAGACCCTACCTACGAGCAGTACTTC. It encodes CASSLALRPYLLDPTYEQYF.

The J gene is TRBJ1-4, the V gene TRBV25-1; possibly TRBD1 for D (5 bases). CDR1 MGHDK and CDR2 SYGVNS come from the germline V gene. V was clipped by 2 bases and J by 5 bases, with 9 bases between them. The CDR3 runs 14 residues. The CDR3 sequence is CASSEAGRNEKLFF. The CDR3 DNA follows: TGTGCCAGCAGTGAAGCGGGACGGAATGAAAAACTGTTTTTT. Together with reference TRBV25-1 and TRBJ1-4, the CDR3 gives the full variable domain: EADIYQTPRYLVIGTGKKITLECSQTMGHDKMYWYQQDPGMELHLIHYSYGVNSTEKGDLSSESTVSRIRTEHFPLTLESARPSHTSQYLCASSEAGRNEKLFFGSGTQLSVL.

The chain couples TRBV11-2 to TRBJ1-1; possibly TRBD1 for D (5 bases). Germline V lookup: CDR1 SGHAT, CDR2 FQNNGV. V was cut by 4 bases and J by 5 bases, with 20 bases left in between. The length of the CDR3 is 16 residues. The CDR3 DNA follows: TGTGCCAGCAGCTCCCAATGGCGGGGGAGAAGGACTGAAGCTTTCTTT. Protein product: CASSSQWRGRRTEAFF.

V is TRBV4-1 and J is TRBJ2-5; D ambiguous. Looked up from germline, CDR1 is MGHRA and CDR2 is YSYEKL. CDR3 length: 13 amino acids. Trimming cost V 2 bases and J 5 bases, with 9 bases left between them. The CDR3 bases are TGCGCCAGCAGCCAAATCCCCGGGGAGACCCAGTACTTC. Its translation: CASSQIPGETQYF.